This T cell receptor beta chain was recovered during a study of T cells in Graves' hyperthyroidism and ophthalmopathy. General observations from the study: Blood held most thyroid clonotypes expanded above 0.001 frequency.

V was shortened by 2 bases and J by 0 bases, with 11 bases between the two germline ends. This CDR3 is built from 16 residues. Per the germline V gene, CDR1 is LGHDT and CDR2 is YNNKEL (reference sequence). Template material for amplifying TCR beta CDR3 regions consisted of RNA transcripts. HTBI primers were employed in a first-round RT-PCR of the TCR CDR3. TCRdb used MiXCR to reprocess the multiplex PCR reads, holding one entry per CDR3 protein. The table shows approximately 590,000 distinct CDR3 sequences, with approximately 14% occurring only once. In this sample, this clonotype turned up a few times. Its antigen is unknown.

The V and J genes are TRBV3-1 and TRBJ2-1; tentative D call: TRBD1 (5 bases). The sequenced sample was blood. The receptor was isolated from a woman in her 30s with Graves' hyperthyroidism. CDR3 coding DNA: TGTGCCAGCAGCCAACCACAGGAGAGCTCCTACAATGAGCAGTTCTTC. This gives the protein CASSQPQESSYNEQFF.